The 31 T cell receptor beta chains below were found in one sample sequenced in a study. TCRdb passed the RT-PCR reads through MiXCR, listing each CDR3 protein once. The top ten clones hold about 3.9% of a sample with about 680,000 distinct CDR3 sequences, 14% of them seen once. The material sequenced was memory CD4+ T cells from blood. The origin of the receptors is a female donor in good health, serving as a healthy control.

The chain carries TRBV4-2 and TRBJ2-3; the match to TRBD2 covers 8 bases. J lost 4 bases, V lost 0 bases, and 3 bases had no gene match. CDR1 and CDR2 (germline): LGHNA, YNFKEQ. This CDR3 contains 15 residues. The CDR3 DNA reads as TGTGCCAGCAGCCAAGAAGGAGCGGGAGCAGATACGCAGTATTTT. Its protein is CASSQEGAGADTQYF.

The chain joins TRBV7-9 to TRBJ2-1; 7 bases align to TRBD1. The germline V gene has CDR1 SEHNR and CDR2 FQNEAQ (reference sequence). V trimming: 5 bases; J trimming: 9 bases; junction bases outside the gene matches: 13. The CDR3 totals 15 residues. CDR3 sequence reads: CASSPRTGGHSEQFF. In nucleotides, the CDR3 is TGTGCCAGCAGCCCCCGGACAGGCGGTCATTCTGAGCAGTTCTTC.

This clonotype was detected a few times. The J gene is TRBJ2-7, the V gene TRBV7-2; TRBD2 matches at 9 bases. V was clipped by 1 base and J by 6 bases; unmatched bases: 1. The CDR3 has 13 amino acids. CDR1 and CDR2 (germline): SGHTA, FQGNSA. CDR3 region: CASSLGTSVEQYF. CDR3 in DNA: TGTGCCAGCAGCTTAGGGACTAGCGTCGAGCAGTACTTC.

Only a few counts were recorded for this clonotype. The V call is TRBV7-2, the J call TRBJ2-2; the match to TRBD1 covers 7 bases. Losses at the gene ends were 4 bases for V and 8 bases for J; bases not matched to a gene: 7. Per germline, CDR1 SGHTA and CDR2 FQGNSA. The CDR3 covers 14 residues. The CDR3 nucleotides are TGTGCCAGCAGCTACTACAGGGGTGGAGGGGAGCTGTTTTTT. As protein: CASSYYRGGGELFF. The variable domain in full, with the rest retrieved from reference TRBV7-2 and TRBJ2-2, is GAGVSQSPSNKVTEKGKDVELRCDPISGHTALYWYRQSLGQGLEFLIYFQGNSAPDKSGLPSDRFSAERTGGSVSTLTIQRTQQEDSAVYLCASSYYRGGGELFFGEGSRLTVL.

Ten or more counts support this clonotype. The chain links TRBV15 to TRBJ2-1, with D perhaps matching TRBD1 (5 bases). Deletions cut 1 base from V and 6 bases from J, with 10 bases between. CDR3 length equals 14 residues. The V gene's germline CDR1 is LNHNV and CDR2 YYDKDF (reference sequence). Here the CDR3 DNA reads TGTGCCACCAGCAGAGCAGGGTCCGGCAATGAGCAGTTCTTC. Its translation: CATSRAGSGNEQFF.

The chain's CDR3 is CASSKDPKDARRLNEKLFF. The CDR3 DNA is TGTGCCAGCAGCAAAGACCCAAAGGACGCCCGGCGACTTAATGAAAAACTGTTTTTT. The J gene is TRBJ1-4, the V gene TRBV21-1. TRBV21-1 is a pseudogene locus. The CDR3 has 19 amino acids.

This clonotype was observed many times. The J gene is TRBJ1-1, the V gene TRBV7-2, with D possibly being TRBD1 (6 bases). Germline loops: CDR1 SGHTA, CDR2 FQGNSA. V shed 1 base and J shed 8 bases, with 14 bases lying between them. CDR3 size: 14 residues. The CDR3 protein is CASSLVARDNEAFF. The CDR3 DNA follows: TGTGCCAGCAGCTTAGTAGCCCGGGACAACGAAGCTTTCTTT.

V is TRBV20-1 and J is TRBJ1-2, with D uncertain. The length of the CDR3 is 12 residues. Germline V CDR1 and CDR2: DFQATT, SNEGSKA (reference sequence). The CDR3: CTTRGGDYGYTF. CDR3 in DNA: TGCACCACCCGAGGAGGAGACTATGGCTACACCTTC.

This sequence joins TRBV7-8 and TRBJ1-2, with D possibly matching TRBD1 (5 bases). V was clipped by 5 bases and J by 6 bases, with 19 bases between them. This CDR3 spans 15 amino acids. Germline V CDR1 and CDR2: SGHVS, FQNEAQ. Here the CDR3 reads CASSPRPGTEDGYTF. CDR3 sequence (DNA): TGTGCCAGCAGCCCACGTCCCGGGACCGAGGATGGCTACACCTTC. Drawing the rest from reference TRBV7-8 and TRBJ1-2, the complete variable domain is GAGVSQSPRYKVAKRGQDVALRCDPISGHVSLFWYQQALGQGPEFLTYFQNEAQLDKSGLPSDRFFAERPEGSVSTLKIQRTQQEDSAVYLCASSPRPGTEDGYTFGSGTRLTVV.

This chain joins TRBV12-3 or TRBV12-4 and TRBJ2-1; D is unclear. This CDR3 region has 14 residues. Trimming took 5 bases from V and 0 from J, leaving 8 bases between them. The CDR3 sequence is CASSIQSSYNEQFF. The CDR3 coding sequence is TGTGCCAGCAGTATCCAGAGCTCCTACAATGAGCAGTTCTTC.

The J gene is TRBJ2-7, the V gene TRBV9, with 7 bases lining up with TRBD1. This CDR3 has 15 residues. The V and J ends lost 4 bases and 2 bases, in that order; junction bases with no gene match: 9. Germline CDR1 and CDR2: SGDLS and YYNGEE. The CDR3 sequence is CASSPTDRVTYEQYF. The CDR3, as DNA: TGTGCCAGCAGCCCAACTGACAGGGTGACCTACGAGCAGTACTTC.

This clonotype was observed at least ten times. The V gene is TRBV20-1, the J gene TRBJ2-7, with D perhaps matching TRBD1 or TRBD2 (5 bases each). In germline, CDR1 is DFQATT, CDR2 SNEGSKA (reference sequence). This CDR3 contains 13 residues. Trimming took off 7 bases at V and 5 bases at J, with 18 bases between the two ends. CDR3 nucleotide sequence: TGCAGTGTATACCGGGACCCAACCCACGAGCAGTACTTC. Amino acid sequence: CSVYRDPTHEQYF.

V gene TRBV6-2 or TRBV6-3 combines with J gene TRBJ2-2; 7 positions agree with TRBD1. Looked up from germline, CDR1 is MNHEY and CDR2 is SVGEGT. This CDR3 has 14 amino acids. The V segment lost 7 bases and the J segment 2 bases; nucleotides outside the gene matches: 4. The CDR3 loop is CASMRDRNTGELFF. Here the CDR3 DNA reads TGTGCCAGCATGAGGGACAGAAACACCGGGGAGCTGTTTTTT.

This clonotype was detected many times. The chain couples TRBV7-9 to TRBJ1-5; unclear D gene. CDR3 length equals 12 residues. Germline CDR1 SEHNR, CDR2 FQNEAQ (reference sequence). V gave up 0 bases and J gave up 7 bases, with 4 bases separating them. The CDR3 region has the DNA TGTGCCAGCAGCTTAGCGCAACAGCCCCAGCATTTT. Amino acids: CASSLAQQPQHF.

This clonotype was seen at least ten times. This chain links TRBV5-1 with TRBJ1-5, with 7 bases lining up with TRBD1. The CDR3 contains 14 residues. Germline CDR1 reads SGHRS; CDR2 reads YFSETQ. Trimming removed 2 bases from V and 7 bases from J; junction bases left unmatched: 6. CDR3 in DNA: TGCGCCAGCAGCTTCGAGGGGGCAGGACAGCCCCAGCATTTT. Translating gives CASSFEGAGQPQHF.

The rearrangement uses TRBV28 and TRBJ1-2; 8 bases match TRBD1. Losses at the gene ends were 1 base for V and 5 bases for J; bases not matched to a gene: 9. Germline assignment: CDR1 MDHEN and CDR2 SYDVKM. The CDR3 is 16 residues long. This CDR3 is CASSLLSGQGPYGYTF. In DNA, the CDR3 is TGTGCCAGCAGTTTATTATCCGGACAGGGACCTTATGGCTACACCTTC.

Only a few counts were recorded for this clonotype. The chain couples TRBV4-3 to TRBJ2-1; D uncertain. The CDR3 loop spans 13 amino acids. Trimming cost V 1 base and J 7 bases, with 8 bases left between them. Looked up from germline, CDR1 is LGHNA and CDR2 is YSLEER. The CDR3 loop reads CASSQAIGNEQFF. The CDR3 nucleotides are TGCGCCAGCAGCCAAGCTATAGGGAATGAGCAGTTCTTC.

The chain carries TRBV7-9 and TRBJ1-1, with D hard to call. The CDR3 spans 13 residues. Trimming pared 10 bases from V and 1 base from J, leaving 13 bases between. The germline gives CDR1 SEHNR, CDR2 FQNEAQ (reference sequence). CDR3 amino acids: CATTAGANTEAFF. The CDR3 DNA is TGTGCCACAACGGCAGGAGCGAACACTGAAGCTTTCTTT.

The table lists this clonotype with many counts. The chain couples TRBV20-1 to TRBJ1-6; 10 bases line up with TRBD1. Germline-derived CDR1 and CDR2 are DFQATT and SNEGSKA (reference sequence). This CDR3 comprises 15 residues. The junction had 3 bases not matched to a gene; V was cut back by 0 bases and J by 7 bases. CDR3: CSARDLGQGNSPLHF. CDR3 sequence (DNA): TGCAGTGCTAGAGATCTGGGACAGGGGAATTCACCCCTCCACTTT.

A single count supports this clonotype. V and J are TRBV5-3 and TRBJ1-5; D gene ambiguous. TRBV5-3 carries the ORF label, with uncertain function. The CDR3 covers 16 residues. The V end was cut by 0 bases, the J end by 1 base, with 11 bases between. CDR3 sequence (DNA): TGTGCCAGAAGCTTGGACGGGAGGAGAAGCAATCAGCCCCAGCATTTT. Protein product: CARSLDGRRSNQPQHF.

V usage is TRBV20-1 and J usage is TRBJ2-2; 8 bases line up with TRBD2. This CDR3 has 15 amino acids. Trimming took 0 bases from V and 7 from J; bases not matched to a gene: 7. Germline V gene data show CDR1 as DFQATT and CDR2 as SNEGSKA (reference sequence). The CDR3 DNA reads as TGCAGTGCTAGAGATCGGGAGGGTTGGGACGGGGAGCTGTTTTTT. Encoded protein: CSARDREGWDGELFF.

This clonotype showed up just a few times. J is TRBJ2-5 and V is TRBV18; the D gene is possibly TRBD1 (6 bases). This CDR3 has 14 residues. CDR1 KGHSH and CDR2 LQKENI come from the germline V gene. Trimming left V 2 bases short and J 5 bases short, with 12 bases between. The CDR3 region has the DNA TGTGCCAGCTCACCAGTCCAGGGGCGGGAGACCCAGTACTTC. Residues: CASSPVQGRETQYF.

In this sample, this clonotype turned up many times. This chain joins TRBV5-6 and TRBJ2-3, with 13 positions matching TRBD2. V lost 3 bases, J lost 4 bases, and 5 bases stayed unmatched. Germline V gene lookup returns CDR1 SGHDT and CDR2 YYEEEE. CDR3 length: 16 residues. The CDR3 sequence is CASSYRTSGSADTQYF. The CDR3 DNA reads as TGTGCCAGCAGCTACCGGACTAGCGGGAGTGCAGATACGCAGTATTTT.

Comments on this clonotype: With a much larger clone just one base away, this may be a read error. The chain uses TRBV5-5 and TRBJ1-1; D is undetermined. CDR1 and CDR2 from the germline V gene are SGHKS and YYEKEE (reference sequence). The CDR3 extends over 16 amino acids. The V end was cut by 0 bases, the J end by 4 bases, with 16 bases between. CDR3 region: CASSLVIRHQSTEAFF. Written as DNA, the CDR3 is TGTGCCAGCAGCTTGGTTATCCGCCATCAGAGCACTGAAGCTTTCTTT. The entire variable domain, with the rest obtained from reference TRBV5-5 and TRBJ1-1, is as follows: DAGVTQSPTHLIKTRGQQVTLRCSPISGHKSVSWYQQVLGQGPQFIFQYYEKEERGRGNFPDRFSARQFPNYSSELNVNALLLGDSALYLCASSLVIRHQSTEAFFGQGTRLTVV.

The gene calls are TRBV7-3 and TRBJ2-1, with D perhaps TRBD2 (6 bases). The germline V gene has CDR1 SGHTA and CDR2 FQGTGA. Trimming removed 0 bases at V and 4 bases at J, with 13 bases between. The CDR3 extends over 16 amino acids. CDR3 DNA: TGTGCCAGCAGCTTAACGACGGCGGGACCTTACAATGAGCAGTTCTTC. As protein: CASSLTTAGPYNEQFF.

The chain employs TRBV28 and TRBJ2-4, with TRBD2 matching over 8 bases. Germline V gives CDR1 MDHEN, CDR2 SYDVKM. V shed 5 bases and J 5 bases; nucleotides not matched to a gene: 5. The CDR3 has 14 residues. The CDR3 bases are TGTGCCAGCAGTCGGAGCGGGAGCGAAAACATTCAGTACTTC. Translating it yields CASSRSGSENIQYF. Full variable domain (rest looked up from reference TRBV28 and TRBJ2-4): DVKVTQSSRYLVKRTGEKVFLECVQDMDHENMFWYRQDPGLGLRLIYFSYDVKMKEKGDIPEGYSVSREKKERFSLILESASTNQTSMYLCASSRSGSENIQYFGAGTRLSVL.

This clonotype was found many times. The rearrangement joins TRBV7-2 to TRBJ2-7; the match to TRBD2 covers 8 bases. Trimming cost V 2 bases and J 3 bases; bases outside gene matches: 15. This CDR3 spans 18 amino acids. Germline V gene sequence: CDR1 SGHTA, CDR2 FQGNSA. This chain's CDR3 is CASSLKRGATSDRYEQYF. The CDR3 nucleotides read TGTGCCAGCAGCTTAAAACGCGGGGCGACTAGCGACCGCTACGAGCAGTACTTC. Together with reference TRBV7-2 and TRBJ2-7, the CDR3 gives the full variable domain: GAGVSQSPSNKVTEKGKDVELRCDPISGHTALYWYRQSLGQGLEFLIYFQGNSAPDKSGLPSDRFSAERTGGSVSTLTIQRTQQEDSAVYLCASSLKRGATSDRYEQYFGPGTRLTVT.

The sample holds many counts of this clonotype. The chain recombines TRBV7-2 with TRBJ2-5; 9 nucleotides agree with TRBD2. Germline CDR1 and CDR2: SGHTA and FQGNSA. This CDR3 comprises 15 residues. V lost 2 bases and J lost 2; bases outside the gene matches: 3. In DNA form, the CDR3 reads TGTGCCAGCAGCTTAACTAGCGGGCAACAAGAGACCCAGTACTTC. This translates into CASSLTSGQQETQYF.

The gene calls are TRBV7-6 and TRBJ2-3; 10 bases map to TRBD2. Germline CDR1 reads SGHVS; CDR2 reads FNYEAQ. The trim removed 5 bases at V and 6 bases at J, leaving 8 bases unmatched. The length of the CDR3 is 15 residues. CDR3 in amino acids: CASSRTSGTVDTQYF. The CDR3 DNA is TGTGCCAGCAGCAGAACTAGCGGGACCGTCGATACGCAGTATTTT.

About this clonotype itself: The junction departs from germline at one end; a sequencing error may be responsible. The chain couples TRBV28 to TRBJ2-1; D is ambiguous. From germline, CDR1 is MDHEN and CDR2 SYDVKM. There are 13 residues in the CDR3. DNA for the CDR3: TGTGCCAGCAGTTCTGGTACCACTCTCAATACGATCTTC. Its translation is CASSSGTTLNTIF.

The count of this clonotype is one. The V call is TRBV7-2, the J call TRBJ1-5; D is unresolved. V was trimmed by 1 base and J by 2 bases, leaving 9 bases between them. The germline CDR1 and CDR2 sequences are SGHTA and FQGNSA. The CDR3 loop spans 15 amino acids. CDR3 region: CASSLVQERNQPQHF. The CDR3 DNA follows: TGTGCCAGCAGCTTAGTTCAGGAGCGCAATCAGCCCCAGCATTTT.